This T cell receptor beta chain derives from a study of shared clonotypes between healthy human individuals. Study-level results: Depth of sequencing was expected to influence donor clonotype sharing.

Between the trimmed V and J ends, which lost 4 bases and 4 bases, there was a span of 15 bases. Germline CDR1 and CDR2: SGHRS and YFSETQ. This CDR3 has 15 residues. Original data processing: Because ImmunoSEQ provided only junction sequences with no quality scores, the filtering differed. TCRdb's table, derived via immunoSEQ multiplex PCR, lists solely in-frame clones and lacks some. That table is the source of V, J and clone size, and D and trimming were worked out from the DNA. The profile shows about 340,000 clones, 70% to 75% of them singletons. As concerns this clone: The antigen is not known.

This TCR derives from a man between 25 and 39 years old in good health. Sequencing was carried out using memory CD4+ T cells sorted from blood. The sample's subset: CD45RA-negative fraction. The chain recombines TRBV5-1 with TRBJ1-3, with a tentative D call TRBD1 (5 bases). The CDR3 reads CASSRDGTDGNTIYF. The CDR3 coding sequence is TGCGCCAGCAGCCGCGACGGGACGGACGGAAACACCATATATTTT.